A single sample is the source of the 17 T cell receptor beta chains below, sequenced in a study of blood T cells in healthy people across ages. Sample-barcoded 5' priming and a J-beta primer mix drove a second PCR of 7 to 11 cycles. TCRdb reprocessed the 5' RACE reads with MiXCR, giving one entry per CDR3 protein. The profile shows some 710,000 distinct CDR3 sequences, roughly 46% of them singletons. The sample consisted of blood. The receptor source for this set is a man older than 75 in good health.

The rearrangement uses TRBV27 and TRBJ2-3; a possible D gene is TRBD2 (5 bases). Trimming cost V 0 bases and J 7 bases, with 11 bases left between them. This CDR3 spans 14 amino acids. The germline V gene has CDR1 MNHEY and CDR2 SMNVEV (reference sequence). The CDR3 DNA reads TGTGCCAGCAGTTTATCGTCTAGCCTGAATACGCAGTATTTT. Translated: CASSLSSSLNTQYF.

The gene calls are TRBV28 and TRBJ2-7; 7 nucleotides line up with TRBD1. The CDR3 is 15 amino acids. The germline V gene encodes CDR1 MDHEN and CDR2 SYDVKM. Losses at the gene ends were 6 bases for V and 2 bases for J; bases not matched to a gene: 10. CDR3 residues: CASSNTGDVTYEQYF. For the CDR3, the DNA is TGTGCCAGCAGCAACACAGGGGACGTGACCTACGAGCAGTACTTC.

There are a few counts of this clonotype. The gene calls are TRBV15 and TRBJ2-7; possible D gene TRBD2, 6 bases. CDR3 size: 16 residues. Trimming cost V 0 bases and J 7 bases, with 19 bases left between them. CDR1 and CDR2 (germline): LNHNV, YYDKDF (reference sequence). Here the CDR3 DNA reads TGTGCCACCAGCAGAGACTATCCCGGGAGTGGCGATGAGCAGTACTTC. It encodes CATSRDYPGSGDEQYF.

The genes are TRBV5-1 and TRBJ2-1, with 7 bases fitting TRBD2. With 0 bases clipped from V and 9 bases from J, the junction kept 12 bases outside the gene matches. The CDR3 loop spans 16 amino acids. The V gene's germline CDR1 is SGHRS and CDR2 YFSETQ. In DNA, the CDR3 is TGCGCCAGCAGCTTGGGGTCTAGCGGCCTCCTCGGTGAGCAGTTCTTC. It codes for CASSLGSSGLLGEQFF. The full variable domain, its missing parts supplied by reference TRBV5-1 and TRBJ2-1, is KAGVTQTPRYLIKTRGQQVTLSCSPISGHRSVSWYQQTPGQGLQFLFEYFSETQRNKGNFPGRFSGRQFSNSRSEMNVSTLELGDSALYLCASSLGSSGLLGEQFFGPGTRLTVL.

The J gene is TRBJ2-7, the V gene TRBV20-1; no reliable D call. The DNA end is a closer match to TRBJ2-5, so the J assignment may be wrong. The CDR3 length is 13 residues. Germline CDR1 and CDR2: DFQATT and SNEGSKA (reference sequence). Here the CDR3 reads CSATGRSQETQYF. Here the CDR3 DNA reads TGCAGTGCAACTGGACGGAGCCAAGAGACCCAGTACTTC.

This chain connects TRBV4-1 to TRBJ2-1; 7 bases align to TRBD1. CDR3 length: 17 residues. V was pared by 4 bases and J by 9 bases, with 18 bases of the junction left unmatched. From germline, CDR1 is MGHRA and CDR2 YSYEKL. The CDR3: CASSRLYPAQGQGEQFF. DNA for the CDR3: TGCGCCAGCAGCCGGCTCTATCCGGCACAGGGGCAGGGTGAGCAGTTCTTC.

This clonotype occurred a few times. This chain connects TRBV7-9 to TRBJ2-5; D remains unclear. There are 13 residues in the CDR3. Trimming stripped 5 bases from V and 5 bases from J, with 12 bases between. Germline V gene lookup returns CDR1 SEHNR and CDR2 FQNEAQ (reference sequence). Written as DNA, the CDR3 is TGTGCCAGCAGCCCACCCCCTGGGGAGACCCAGTACTTC. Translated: CASSPPPGETQYF.

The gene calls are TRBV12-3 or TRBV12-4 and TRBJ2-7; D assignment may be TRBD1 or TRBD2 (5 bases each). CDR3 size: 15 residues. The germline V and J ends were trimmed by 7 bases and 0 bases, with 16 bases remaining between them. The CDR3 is CASILGAGTSYEQYF. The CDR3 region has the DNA TGTGCCAGCATCCTAGGTGCAGGGACCTCCTACGAGCAGTACTTC.

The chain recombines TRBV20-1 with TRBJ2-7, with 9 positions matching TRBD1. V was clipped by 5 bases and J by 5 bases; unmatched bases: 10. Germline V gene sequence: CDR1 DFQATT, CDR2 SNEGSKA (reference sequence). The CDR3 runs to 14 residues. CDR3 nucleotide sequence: TGCAGTGCTGAACTACCGGGACAGGGCAACGAGCAGTACTTC. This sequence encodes CSAELPGQGNEQYF.

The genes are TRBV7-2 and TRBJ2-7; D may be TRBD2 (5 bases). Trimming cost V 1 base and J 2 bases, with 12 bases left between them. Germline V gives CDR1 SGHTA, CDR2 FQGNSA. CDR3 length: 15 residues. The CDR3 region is CASSLGGSITYEQYF. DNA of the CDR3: TGTGCCAGCAGCTTAGGCGGGTCTATCACCTACGAGCAGTACTTC.

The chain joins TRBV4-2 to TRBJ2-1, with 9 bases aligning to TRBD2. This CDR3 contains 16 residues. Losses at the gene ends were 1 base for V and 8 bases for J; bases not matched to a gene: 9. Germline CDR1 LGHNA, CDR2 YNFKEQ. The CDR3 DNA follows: TGTGCCAGCAGCCAAGCCCTAGCGGGATGGGTCGATGAGCAGTTCTTC. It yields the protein CASSQALAGWVDEQFF.

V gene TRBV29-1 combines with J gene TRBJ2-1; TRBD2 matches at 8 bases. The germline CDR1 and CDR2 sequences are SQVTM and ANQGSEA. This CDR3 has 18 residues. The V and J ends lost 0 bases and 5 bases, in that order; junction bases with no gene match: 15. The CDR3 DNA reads TGCAGCGTTGAAGACCAAACCAGGAGGCTAGCGGGCGACAATGAGCAGTTCTTC. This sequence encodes CSVEDQTRRLAGDNEQFF.

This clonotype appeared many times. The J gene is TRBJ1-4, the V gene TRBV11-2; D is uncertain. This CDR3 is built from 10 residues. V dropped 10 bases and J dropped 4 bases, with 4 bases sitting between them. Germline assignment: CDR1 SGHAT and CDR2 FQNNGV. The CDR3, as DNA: TGTGCCATAGATAATGAAAAACTGTTTTTT. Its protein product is CAIDNEKLFF.

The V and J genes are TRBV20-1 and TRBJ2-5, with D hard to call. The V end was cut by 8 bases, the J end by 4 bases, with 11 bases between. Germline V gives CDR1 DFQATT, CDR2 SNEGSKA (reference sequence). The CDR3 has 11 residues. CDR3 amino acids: CSTHRGETQYF. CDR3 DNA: TGCAGTACGCACCGAGGAGAGACCCAGTACTTC.

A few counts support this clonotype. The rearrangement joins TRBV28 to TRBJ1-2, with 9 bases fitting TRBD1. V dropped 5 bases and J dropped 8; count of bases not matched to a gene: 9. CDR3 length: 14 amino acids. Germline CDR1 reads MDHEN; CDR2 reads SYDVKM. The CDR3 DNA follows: TGTGCCAGCAGTCCTCGGTGGGACAGGGTCGGCTACACCTTC. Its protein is CASSPRWDRVGYTF.

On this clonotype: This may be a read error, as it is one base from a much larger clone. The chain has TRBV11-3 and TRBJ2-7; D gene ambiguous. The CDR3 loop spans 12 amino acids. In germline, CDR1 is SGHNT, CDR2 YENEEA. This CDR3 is CASSSNSDEQYF. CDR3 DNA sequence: TGTGCCAGCAGCTCCAACTCCGACGAGCAGTACTTC. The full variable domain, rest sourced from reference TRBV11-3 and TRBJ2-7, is EAGVVQSPRYKIIEKKQPVAFWCNPISGHNTLYWYLQNLGQGPELLIRYENEEAVDDSQLPKDRFSAERLKGVDSTLKIQPAELGDSAVYLCASSSNSDEQYFGPGTRLTVT.

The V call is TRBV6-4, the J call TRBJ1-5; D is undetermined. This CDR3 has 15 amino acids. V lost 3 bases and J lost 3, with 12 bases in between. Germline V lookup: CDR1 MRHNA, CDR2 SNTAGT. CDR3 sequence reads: CASSETIRDNQPQHF. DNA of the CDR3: TGTGCCAGCAGTGAGACGATAAGGGACAATCAGCCCCAGCATTTT.